Sequencing of this TCR beta chain was carried out in a study of shared clonotypes between healthy human individuals. Germline values: CDR1 MDHEN, CDR2 SYDVKM. V lost 8 bases, J lost 7 bases, and 11 bases lay in between. CDR3 length: 12 residues. Free of recent acute infections or vaccinations, the donors were healthy HIV-negative adults. Clones were read by immunoSEQ multiplex PCR, and TCRdb kept only the in-frame ones, dropping some. Counted here are more than 1,200,000 clones, around 98.5% occurring once; the ten biggest clones make up under 0.45%. The sequenced material came from naive CD4+ T cells sorted from blood. Subset defined: CD45RA+ positively selected. This chain joins TRBV28 and TRBJ1-4, with D perhaps matching TRBD1 (5 bases). The TCR comes from a man aged 25 to 40 in good health. The CDR3 DNA is TGTGCCAGCGAAGGGGCAACTGAAAAACTGTTTTTT. It specifies CASEGATEKLFF.